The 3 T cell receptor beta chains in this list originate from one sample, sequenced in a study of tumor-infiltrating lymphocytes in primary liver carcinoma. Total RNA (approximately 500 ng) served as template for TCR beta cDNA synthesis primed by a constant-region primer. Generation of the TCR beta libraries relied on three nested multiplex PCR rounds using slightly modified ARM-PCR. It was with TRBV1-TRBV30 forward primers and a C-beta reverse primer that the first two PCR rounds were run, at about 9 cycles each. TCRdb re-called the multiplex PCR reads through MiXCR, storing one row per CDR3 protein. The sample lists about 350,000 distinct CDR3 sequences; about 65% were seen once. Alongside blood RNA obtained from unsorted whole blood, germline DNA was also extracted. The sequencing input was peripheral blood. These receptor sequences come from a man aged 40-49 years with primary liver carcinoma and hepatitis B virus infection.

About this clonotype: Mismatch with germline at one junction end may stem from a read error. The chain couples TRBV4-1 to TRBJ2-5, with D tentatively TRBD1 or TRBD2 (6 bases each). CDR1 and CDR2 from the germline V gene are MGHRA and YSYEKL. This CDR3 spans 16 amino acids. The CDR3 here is CACSQEGGAAGETQYF. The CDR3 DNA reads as TGCGCCTGCAGCCAAGAGGGGGGAGCGGCCGGAGAGACCCAGTACTTC.

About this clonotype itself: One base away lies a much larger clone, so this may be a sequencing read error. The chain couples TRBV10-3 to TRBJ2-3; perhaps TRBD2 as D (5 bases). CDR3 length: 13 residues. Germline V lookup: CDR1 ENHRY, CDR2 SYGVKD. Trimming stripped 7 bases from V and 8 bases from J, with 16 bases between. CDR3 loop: CAITTIGMGTQYF. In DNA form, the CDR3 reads TGTGCCATCACGACTATCGGGATGGGTACGCAGTATTTT.

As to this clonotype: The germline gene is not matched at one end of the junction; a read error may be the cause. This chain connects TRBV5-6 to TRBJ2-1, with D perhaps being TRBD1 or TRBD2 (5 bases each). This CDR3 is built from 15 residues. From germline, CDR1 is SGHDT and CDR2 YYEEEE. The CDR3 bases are TGCGACAGCAGCTTGTCGTTAGGGCTAGCCGTTGAGCAGTTCTTC. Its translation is CDSSLSLGLAVEQFF.